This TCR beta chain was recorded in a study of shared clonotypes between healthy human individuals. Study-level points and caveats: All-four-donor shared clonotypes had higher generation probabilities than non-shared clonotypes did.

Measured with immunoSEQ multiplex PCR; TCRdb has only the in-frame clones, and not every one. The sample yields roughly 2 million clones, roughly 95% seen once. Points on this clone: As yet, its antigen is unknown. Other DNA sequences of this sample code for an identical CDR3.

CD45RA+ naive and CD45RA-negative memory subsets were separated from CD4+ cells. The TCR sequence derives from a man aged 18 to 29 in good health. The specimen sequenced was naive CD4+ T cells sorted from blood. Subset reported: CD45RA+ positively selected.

CDR3 in DNA: TGTGCCAGCAGTAGAAGAGGGACAGATACGCAGTATTTT. Protein product: CASSRRGTDTQYF. This chain links TRBV6-5 with TRBJ2-3, with D maybe TRBD2 (5 bases). This CDR3 comprises 13 residues. Trimming took off 5 bases at V and 3 bases at J, with 9 bases between the two ends. Germline loops: CDR1 MNHEY, CDR2 SVGAGI.